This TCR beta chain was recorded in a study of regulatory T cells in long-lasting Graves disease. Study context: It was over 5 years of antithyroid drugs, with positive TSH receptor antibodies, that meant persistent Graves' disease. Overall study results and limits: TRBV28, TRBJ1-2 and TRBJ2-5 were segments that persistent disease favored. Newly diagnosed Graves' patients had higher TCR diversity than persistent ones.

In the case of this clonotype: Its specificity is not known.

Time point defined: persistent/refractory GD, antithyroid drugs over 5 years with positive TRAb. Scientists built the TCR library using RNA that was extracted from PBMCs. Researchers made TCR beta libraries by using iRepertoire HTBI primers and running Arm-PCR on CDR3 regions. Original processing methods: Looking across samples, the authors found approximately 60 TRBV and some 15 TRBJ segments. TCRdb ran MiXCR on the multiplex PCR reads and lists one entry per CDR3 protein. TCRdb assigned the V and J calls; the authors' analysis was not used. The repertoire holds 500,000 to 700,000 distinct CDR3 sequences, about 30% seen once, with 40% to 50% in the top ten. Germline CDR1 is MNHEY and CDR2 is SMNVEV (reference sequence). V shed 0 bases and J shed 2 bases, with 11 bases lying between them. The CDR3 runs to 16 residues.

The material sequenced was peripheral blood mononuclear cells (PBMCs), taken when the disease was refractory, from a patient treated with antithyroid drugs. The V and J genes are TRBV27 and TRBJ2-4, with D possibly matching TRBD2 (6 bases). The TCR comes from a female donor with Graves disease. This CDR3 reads CASSLSAGWTKNIQYF. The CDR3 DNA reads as TGTGCCAGCAGTTTATCGGCGGGGTGGACCAAAAACATTCAGTACTTC.